The 4 T cell receptor beta chains in this list originate from one sample, sequenced in a study of shared clonotypes between healthy human individuals. Libraries were prepared by immunoSEQ multiplex PCR; TCRdb keeps only in-frame clonotypes and omits some of them. The sample consists of about 2.1 million clones, around 93% of them appearing once. Selected positively for CCR7 and CD45RO-negative, naive CD8 cells excluded terminally differentiated effector memory CD45RA+ cells. Material: naive CD8+ T cells from PBMCs. The receptor set was obtained from a young man in good health. Some clones in this sample may be carry-over from other donors' samples.

The genes are TRBV9 and TRBJ2-7, with D hard to call. The CDR3 spans 15 residues. The V end was cut by 4 bases, the J end by 2 bases, with 16 bases between. Germline CDR1 is SGDLS and CDR2 is YYNGEE. The CDR3 DNA reads TGTGCCAGCAGCCCTAGGACGGCGCAGGCCTACGAGCAGTACTTC. It yields the protein CASSPRTAQAYEQYF.

The chain has TRBV6-5 and TRBJ2-4, with D maybe TRBD1 (5 bases). CDR1 is MNHEY, CDR2 SVGAGI, per germline. There are 13 residues in the CDR3. Trimming cost V 2 bases and J 6 bases, with 8 bases left between them. The CDR3: CASSYDSGNIQYF. The DNA for the CDR3 is TGTGCCAGCAGTTACGACAGTGGAAACATTCAGTACTTC.

The genes are TRBV29-1 and TRBJ2-1, with D possibly TRBD2 on 6 matching bases. CDR3 length: 14 residues. In germline, CDR1 is SQVTM, CDR2 ANQGSEA. Deletions cut 6 bases from V and 4 bases from J, with 16 bases between. The CDR3 here is CSVGPREWYNEQFF. The CDR3 DNA follows: TGCAGCGTGGGTCCCCGGGAGTGGTACAATGAGCAGTTCTTC.

The count of this clone is one. This chain connects TRBV4-3 to TRBJ2-7; D perhaps matches TRBD2 (6 bases). This CDR3 is built from 16 residues. V shed 0 bases and J shed 3 bases, with 15 bases lying between them. Germline loops: CDR1 LGHNA, CDR2 YSLEER. The CDR3 here is CASSQDRRVAYYEQYF. CDR3 nucleotide sequence: TGCGCCAGCAGCCAAGATCGGAGGGTAGCTTACTACGAGCAGTACTTC.